The 5 T cell receptor beta chains below were found in one sample sequenced in a study of T cell responses to AZD1222 COVID-19 vaccine. TCRdb's copy holds only in-frame clones and misses some; the assay was immunoSEQ multiplex PCR. This table holds 150,000 to 200,000 clones, 87% found once. Sequenced material: peripheral blood, taken on day 0 of MenACWY control vaccination. The source is an adult in good health.

The chain couples TRBV28 to TRBJ1-4; 7 nucleotides align to TRBD1. V gave up 6 bases and J gave up 6 bases; unmatched junction bases: 7. The CDR3 runs 14 residues. Per the germline V gene, CDR1 is MDHEN and CDR2 is SYDVKM. The CDR3 DNA is TGTGCCAGCAGCAAATTTGACAGGGATGAAAAACTGTTTTTT. Amino acid sequence: CASSKFDRDEKLFF.

The table lists this clone with a few counts. This rearrangement joins TRBV28 to TRBJ1-2; no definite D call. Trimming shortened V by 7 bases and J by 7 bases, and 16 bases separated the two germline ends. Germline CDR1 reads MDHEN; CDR2 reads SYDVKM. This CDR3 is built from 13 residues. CDR3 DNA: TGTGCCAGCACCGCGGCCTATAAGGGTGGCTACACCTTC. This translates into CASTAAYKGGYTF.

The rearrangement uses TRBV21-1 and TRBJ2-7; the table's D call, TRBD1, was not checked against the DNA. TRBV21-1 is marked as a pseudogene. This CDR3 region has 17 residues. The chain's CDR3 is CASSPSPGQGTSYEQYF. CDR3 sequence (DNA): TGTGCCAGCAGCCCAAGCCCGGGACAGGGTACCTCCTACGAGCAGTACTTC.

V and J are TRBV4-2 and TRBJ1-4; D unresolved. V dropped 4 bases and J dropped 4 bases, with 10 bases sitting between them. Per germline, CDR1 LGHNA and CDR2 YNFKEQ. The CDR3 has 14 amino acids. The CDR3 DNA follows: TGTGCCAGCAGCCCCGGGGTCGGTAATGAAAAACTGTTTTTT. Residues: CASSPGVGNEKLFF.

The chain recombines TRBV7-3 with TRBJ2-1; 9 bases fit TRBD1. V gave up 4 bases and J gave up 9 bases; unmatched junction bases: 4. Germline V gene lookup returns CDR1 SGHTA and CDR2 FQGTGA. The CDR3 length is 13 residues. CDR3 in amino acids: CASSSGTGTEQFF. As DNA, the CDR3 is TGTGCCAGCAGCTCCGGGACAGGGACTGAGCAGTTCTTC.